This T cell receptor (beta chain) was found in a study of human T cells and chemical hapten exposure. Regarding time point: patch test 1, 2 weeks after DPC sensitization. Treatment here: therapeutic diphenylcyclopropenone sensitization with weekly scalp DPC. MiXCR, run by TCRdb on the RACE reads, gives a single entry per CDR3 protein. The repertoire holds 80,000 to 100,000 distinct CDR3 sequences, with under 9% as singletons. Germline V gives CDR1 MNHNY, CDR2 SVGAGI (reference sequence). The CDR3 runs 13 residues. V was clipped by 4 bases and J by 2 bases, with 9 bases between them. The chain carries TRBV6-6 and TRBJ2-7, with no clear D. The source was whole blood, collected in connection with sensitization to the hapten diphenylcyclopropenone (DPC). The clonotype originates from a woman aged 25 to 45 with alopecia areata. Some clones in this sample may be carry-over from other donors' samples. The CDR3 DNA is TGTGCCAGCAGTTGGGGATCCACCTACGAGCAGTACTTC. Translated: CASSWGSTYEQYF.